The TCR beta chain described here comes from a study of shared clonotypes between healthy human individuals. TCRdb's table, derived via immunoSEQ multiplex PCR, lists solely in-frame clones and lacks some. Of around 440,000 clones in the sample, approximately 77% were seen once. Germline loops: CDR1 SGHVS, CDR2 FQNEAQ. CDR3 length: 15 residues. With regard to this clone: The antigen is unknown. The junction differs from germline at one of its ends, possibly a read error.

General study findings and limits: The authors sampled blood alone, and tissue repertoires likely differ. The study drew on few donors, limiting represented genetic and exposure-history diversity. An expected dependence of interdonor clonotype sharing on sequencing depth was noted.

The receptor was isolated from a woman in her thirties or forties in good health. Some clones in this sample may be carry-over from other donors' samples. The specimen sequenced was PBMCs. V and J are TRBV7-8 and TRBJ1-4; 7 positions match TRBD1. DNA of the CDR3: TGTGCCAGCAGCCCCAGGGACAGAGCTAATGAAAAACTGTCTTTT. It specifies CASSPRDRANEKLSF.